This is a list of T cell receptor beta chains from one sample in a study of early T cells in non-severe SARS-CoV-2 infection. TCRdb redid the calling of the 5' RACE reads with MiXCR, one entry per CDR3 protein. The sample has about 45,000 distinct CDR3 sequences, 12% seen once. The sample was whole blood. These receptors were taken from an adult who was a healthcare worker with PCR-confirmed SARS-CoV-2 infection or an uninfected control (not recorded which). Each CDR3 is given with its conserved first and last residue. Size tells how often a clone was seen (once, few, many) or the class of an expanded clone, and some rows leave it out.

v_gene: TRBV6-2/TRBV6-3
abundance: -
j_gene: TRBJ2-7
CDR3aa: CASSRAGAYEQYF

v_gene: TRBV19
abundance: many
j_gene: TRBJ1-1
CDR3aa: CASSIGSNTEAFF

v_gene: TRBV6-2/TRBV6-3
abundance: -
j_gene: TRBJ2-5
CDR3aa: CASELAASSQETQYF

v_gene: TRBV7-9
abundance: many
j_gene: TRBJ2-1
CDR3aa: CASSWGQGSGNEQFF

v_gene: TRBV7-9
abundance: few
j_gene: TRBJ2-5
CDR3aa: CASSLESVAQYQETQYF

v_gene: TRBV6-2/TRBV6-3
abundance: -
j_gene: TRBJ2-3
CDR3aa: CASSLAGVMTDTQYF

v_gene: TRBV20-1
abundance: -
j_gene: TRBJ2-1
CDR3aa: CSATTLNEQFF

v_gene: TRBV7-9
abundance: few
j_gene: TRBJ2-7
CDR3aa: CASSLLAYEQYF

v_gene: TRBV4-3
abundance: many
j_gene: TRBJ1-4
CDR3aa: CASGGGAEKLFF

v_gene: TRBV30
abundance: many
j_gene: TRBJ1-5
CDR3aa: CAWSVGVGNQPQHF

v_gene: TRBV7-2
abundance: -
j_gene: TRBJ2-7
CDR3aa: CASSRNEQGFYEQYF

v_gene: TRBV27
abundance: many
j_gene: TRBJ2-2
CDR3aa: CASSTTGGTLTGELFF

v_gene: TRBV11-2
abundance: few
j_gene: TRBJ1-1
CDR3aa: CASSWTEDTEAFF

v_gene: TRBV28
abundance: -
j_gene: TRBJ1-2
CDR3aa: CASSQIEDGYTF

v_gene: TRBV20-1
abundance: -
j_gene: TRBJ2-7
CDR3aa: CSASDILSSYEQYF

v_gene: TRBV5-6
abundance: few
j_gene: TRBJ2-1
CDR3aa: CASSLRGLARNEQFF

v_gene: TRBV7-9
abundance: many
j_gene: TRBJ2-3
CDR3aa: CASSLPLAGTSDTQYF

v_gene: TRBV29-1
abundance: -
j_gene: TRBJ2-5
CDR3aa: CSGRRGQETQYF

v_gene: TRBV4-1
abundance: many
j_gene: TRBJ2-1
CDR3aa: CASRKGLATGEQFF

v_gene: TRBV24-1
abundance: many
j_gene: TRBJ2-3
CDR3aa: CATSDPGPAGRTDTQYF

v_gene: TRBV4-3
abundance: many
j_gene: TRBJ2-7
CDR3aa: CASSQGDRGVYEQYF

v_gene: TRBV20-1
abundance: many
j_gene: TRBJ2-3
CDR3aa: CSARIDTQYF

v_gene: TRBV2
abundance: many
j_gene: TRBJ1-4
CDR3aa: CASSDRGFKLFF

v_gene: TRBV7-9
abundance: many
j_gene: TRBJ2-5
CDR3aa: CASSLGTSGVTQYF

v_gene: TRBV7-2
abundance: few
j_gene: TRBJ1-4
CDR3aa: CASSLGGQGAFNEKLFF

v_gene: TRBV6-1
abundance: many
j_gene: TRBJ2-1
CDR3aa: CASSAPGLGPQQFF

v_gene: TRBV9
abundance: many
j_gene: TRBJ1-1
CDR3aa: CASSVVKIEMAFF

v_gene: TRBV6-5
abundance: -
j_gene: TRBJ2-1
CDR3aa: CASSQLRGGKGEQFF

v_gene: TRBV28
abundance: -
j_gene: TRBJ2-1
CDR3aa: CASSYPRSNEQFF

v_gene: TRBV5-1
abundance: few
j_gene: TRBJ2-5
CDR3aa: CASSWGNQREEETQYF

v_gene: TRBV20-1
abundance: many
j_gene: TRBJ2-5
CDR3aa: CSARVGTQYF

v_gene: TRBV4-1
abundance: many
j_gene: TRBJ1-1
CDR3aa: CASSQGSRGANTEAFF

v_gene: TRBV11-2
abundance: few
j_gene: TRBJ2-2
CDR3aa: CASSTIGSTGELFF

v_gene: TRBV10-3
abundance: few
j_gene: TRBJ2-3
CDR3aa: CAISGGGTSTDTQYF

v_gene: TRBV28
abundance: few
j_gene: TRBJ1-2
CDR3aa: CASSPEGRYYGYTF

v_gene: TRBV6-5
abundance: -
j_gene: TRBJ2-5
CDR3aa: CANSYSWGGETQYF

v_gene: TRBV20-1
abundance: few
j_gene: TRBJ2-1
CDR3aa: CSARRTSGGPEQFF

v_gene: TRBV7-8
abundance: many
j_gene: TRBJ2-3
CDR3aa: CASSFLVDTQYF

v_gene: TRBV24-1
abundance: many
j_gene: TRBJ2-3
CDR3aa: CATSDRDRGPDTQYF

v_gene: TRBV11-3
abundance: few
j_gene: TRBJ2-6
CDR3aa: CASSLDLLVSSGANVLTF

v_gene: TRBV29-1
abundance: -
j_gene: TRBJ2-6
CDR3aa: CSARTGNSGANVLTF

v_gene: TRBV6-2/TRBV6-3
abundance: many
j_gene: TRBJ1-5
CDR3aa: CASHPVGQPQHF

v_gene: TRBV7-3
abundance: many
j_gene: TRBJ1-1
CDR3aa: CASSRGPNTEAFF

v_gene: TRBV12-3/TRBV12-4
abundance: -
j_gene: TRBJ2-2
CDR3aa: CASSSQPTGELFF

v_gene: TRBV20-1
abundance: many
j_gene: TRBJ2-1
CDR3aa: CSARGPAGGRYEQFF

v_gene: TRBV7-2
abundance: many
j_gene: TRBJ2-7
CDR3aa: CASSLEWSYEQYF

v_gene: TRBV7-2
abundance: -
j_gene: TRBJ2-3
CDR3aa: CASSLLAASDTQYF

v_gene: TRBV12-3/TRBV12-4
abundance: many
j_gene: TRBJ2-3
CDR3aa: CATREGGDTQYF

v_gene: TRBV4-2
abundance: many
j_gene: TRBJ2-7
CDR3aa: CASSQDPRTPYEQYF

v_gene: TRBV20-1
abundance: few
j_gene: TRBJ2-2
CDR3aa: CSAQRGKNTGELFF

v_gene: TRBV29-1
abundance: many
j_gene: TRBJ2-1
CDR3aa: CSVIIGRQGKNNEQFF

v_gene: TRBV6-1
abundance: many
j_gene: TRBJ2-7
CDR3aa: CASREAQHDEQYF

v_gene: TRBV24-1
abundance: many
j_gene: TRBJ2-1
CDR3aa: CATSVPSGAYNEQFF

v_gene: TRBV30
abundance: -
j_gene: TRBJ1-4
CDR3aa: CAWREEEKLFF

v_gene: TRBV19
abundance: few
j_gene: TRBJ1-5
CDR3aa: CASAVSNQPQHF

v_gene: TRBV11-2
abundance: many
j_gene: TRBJ2-7
CDR3aa: CASSTGPSYEQYF

v_gene: TRBV7-2
abundance: many
j_gene: TRBJ2-1
CDR3aa: CASSVRGSSYNEQFF

v_gene: TRBV19
abundance: many
j_gene: TRBJ1-5
CDR3aa: CASSMASSNQPQHF